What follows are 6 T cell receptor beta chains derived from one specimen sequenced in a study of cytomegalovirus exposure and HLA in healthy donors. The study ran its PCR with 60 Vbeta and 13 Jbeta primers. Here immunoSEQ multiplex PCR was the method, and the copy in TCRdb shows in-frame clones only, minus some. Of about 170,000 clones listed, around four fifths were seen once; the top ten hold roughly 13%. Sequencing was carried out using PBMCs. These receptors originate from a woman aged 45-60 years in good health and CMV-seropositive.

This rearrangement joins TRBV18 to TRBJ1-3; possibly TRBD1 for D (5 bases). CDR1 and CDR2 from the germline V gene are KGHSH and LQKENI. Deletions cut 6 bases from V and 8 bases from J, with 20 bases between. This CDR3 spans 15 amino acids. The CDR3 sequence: CASSPTTSQGYTIYF. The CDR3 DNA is TGTGCCAGCTCCCCTACCACGTCCCAGGGATACACCATATATTTT.

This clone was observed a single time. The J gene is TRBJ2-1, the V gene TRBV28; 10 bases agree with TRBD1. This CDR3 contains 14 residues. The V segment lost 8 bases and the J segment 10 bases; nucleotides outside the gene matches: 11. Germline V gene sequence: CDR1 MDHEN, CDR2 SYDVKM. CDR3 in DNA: TGTGCCAGCCGACCAAGACAGGGGGCGGTGGAGCAGTTCTTC. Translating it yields CASRPRQGAVEQFF.

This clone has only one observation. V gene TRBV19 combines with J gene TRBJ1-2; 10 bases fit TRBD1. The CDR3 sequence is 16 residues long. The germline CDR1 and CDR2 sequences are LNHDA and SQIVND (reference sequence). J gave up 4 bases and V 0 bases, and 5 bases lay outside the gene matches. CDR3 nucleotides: TGTGCCAGTAGTATAGATGGGGACAGGGGCACCTATGGCTACACCTTC. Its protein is CASSIDGDRGTYGYTF.

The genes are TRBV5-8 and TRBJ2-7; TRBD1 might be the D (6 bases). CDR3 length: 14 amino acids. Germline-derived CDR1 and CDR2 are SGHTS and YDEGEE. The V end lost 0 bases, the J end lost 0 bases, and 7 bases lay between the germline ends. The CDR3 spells CASSLGTDSYEQYF. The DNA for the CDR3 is TGTGCCAGCAGCTTGGGGACAGACTCCTACGAGCAGTACTTC.

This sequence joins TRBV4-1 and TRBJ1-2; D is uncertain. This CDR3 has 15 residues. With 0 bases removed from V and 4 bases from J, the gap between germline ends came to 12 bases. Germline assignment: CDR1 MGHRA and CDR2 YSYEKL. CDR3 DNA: TGCGCCAGCAGCCAAGATCTTGCCTCCAGCTATGGCTACACCTTC. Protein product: CASSQDLASSYGYTF.

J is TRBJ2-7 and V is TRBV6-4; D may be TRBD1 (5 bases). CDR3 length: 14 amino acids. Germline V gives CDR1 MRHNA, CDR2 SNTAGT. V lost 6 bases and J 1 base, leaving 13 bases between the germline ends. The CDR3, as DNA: TGTGCCAGCAGCCGGACACCGACATCCTACGAGCAGTACTTC. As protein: CASSRTPTSYEQYF.